This passage covers 24 T cell receptor beta chains from one sample sequenced in a study of T cell changes during pregnancy in multiple sclerosis. Data came from immunoSEQ multiplex PCR; TCRdb stores just in-frame clones and leaves some out. This sample has tens of thousands of clones, with about 88% found just once. Material: CD8+ T cells from peripheral blood mononuclear cells, obtained in the second trimester of pregnancy. These receptors came from a female donor with multiple sclerosis, enrolled in a pregnancy study.

This clone was seen a few times. V gene TRBV5-1 combines with J gene TRBJ1-1; weak D call: TRBD1 (5 bases). Germline lookup yields CDR1 SGHRS and CDR2 YFSETQ. The length of the CDR3 is 13 residues. Trimming removed 3 bases from V and 7 bases from J, with 13 bases in between. The CDR3 protein is CASSSDQGIEAFF. The CDR3 nucleotides are TGCGCCAGCAGCTCAGATCAGGGCATTGAAGCTTTCTTT.

This clone was counted only a few times. V and J are TRBV4-2 and TRBJ2-1, with TRBD2 matching 7 bases. Trimming removed 1 base from V and 6 bases from J; junction bases left unmatched: 6. Germline loops: CDR1 LGHNA, CDR2 YNFKEQ. This CDR3 is built from 15 residues. Here the CDR3 reads CASSQAAGETNEQFF. Here the CDR3 DNA reads TGTGCCAGCAGCCAAGCGGCGGGAGAAACCAATGAGCAGTTCTTC.

The chain links TRBV7-3 to TRBJ2-5, with 7 bases identical to TRBD2. The CDR3 runs 15 residues. CDR1 is SGHTA, CDR2 FQGTGA, per germline. The V and J ends lost 11 bases and 5 bases, in that order; junction bases with no gene match: 17. The CDR3 loop reads CAQGGWVSRGETQYF. The CDR3 bases are TGTGCCCAAGGAGGATGGGTGTCGCGGGGGGAGACCCAGTACTTC.

This clone showed up just a few times. Other nucleotide sequences from this sample produce the same CDR3. This rearrangement joins TRBV4-1 to TRBJ2-7, with D maybe TRBD1 (5 bases). The germline gives CDR1 MGHRA, CDR2 YSYEKL. The CDR3 covers 14 residues. Trimming removed 0 bases from V and 7 bases from J, with 13 bases in between. The CDR3 is CASSQDSRVLEQYF. As DNA, the CDR3 is TGCGCCAGCAGCCAAGATAGCAGGGTCTTGGAGCAGTACTTC.

This clone came up once. The chain uses TRBV4-1 and TRBJ2-7, with TRBD1 matching over 8 bases. The CDR3 consists of 15 residues. The V segment lost 0 bases and the J segment 4 bases; nucleotides outside the gene matches: 5. Germline loops: CDR1 MGHRA, CDR2 YSYEKL. The CDR3 DNA reads TGCGCCAGCAGCCAAGAAGGACAGGGTGGGTACGAGCAGTACTTC. Its translation is CASSQEGQGGYEQYF.

DNA for the CDR3: TGTGCCAGCAGCCCCCCCAAGGGCGCGGGGACCTACGAGCAGTACTTC. Residues: CASSPPKGAGTYEQYF. The genes are TRBV7-2 and TRBJ2-7; perhaps TRBD2 as D (6 bases). This CDR3 has 16 amino acids. Germline V CDR1 and CDR2: SGHTA, FQGNSA. The germline V and J ends were trimmed by 5 bases and 2 bases, with 19 bases remaining between them.

V and J are TRBV25-1 and TRBJ2-1; a possible D gene is TRBD1 (6 bases). V shed 2 bases and J shed 5 bases, with 16 bases lying between them. This CDR3 is 16 amino acids long. Looked up from germline, CDR1 is MGHDK and CDR2 is SYGVNS. CDR3 coding DNA: TGTGCCAGCAGTGAAAAATACAGGGTATACGACAATGAGCAGTTCTTC. Its translation: CASSEKYRVYDNEQFF.

Written as DNA, the CDR3 is TGTGCCAGCAGTTTAGGGACAGCCCAATTCTACGAGCAGTACTTC. This gives the protein CASSLGTAQFYEQYF. This sequence joins TRBV27 and TRBJ2-7, with 7 bases lining up with TRBD1. This CDR3 has 15 residues. Germline V gene lookup returns CDR1 MNHEY and CDR2 SMNVEV (reference sequence). J lost 3 bases, V lost 2 bases, and 7 bases had no gene match.

This sequence joins TRBV20-1 and TRBJ2-7; D is undetermined. Germline V gene lookup returns CDR1 DFQATT and CDR2 SNEGSKA (reference sequence). The CDR3 has 11 amino acids. Trimming shortened V by 3 bases and J by 7 bases, and 10 bases separated the two germline ends. This CDR3 reads CSARVDMEQYF. DNA for the CDR3: TGCAGTGCTAGGGTCGACATGGAGCAGTACTTC.

This chain uses TRBV30 with TRBJ1-1; perhaps TRBD1 as D (5 bases). The CDR3 is 13 amino acids. Germline CDR1 is GTSNPN and CDR2 is SVGIG (reference sequence). V dropped 7 bases and J dropped 1 base, with 13 bases sitting between them. In DNA form, the CDR3 reads TGTGCCTCGGAAGAGACAGCGAACACTGAAGCTTTCTTT. This codes for CASEETANTEAFF.

This clone was recorded once. V gene TRBV19 combines with J gene TRBJ1-5; the D gene is possibly TRBD1 (6 bases). Trimming removed 0 bases at V and 6 bases at J, with 15 bases between. CDR3 size: 16 residues. In germline, CDR1 is LNHDA, CDR2 SQIVND (reference sequence). Here the CDR3 DNA reads TGTGCCAGTAGTATAGAAACAGGGAAAGGAGGTCAGCCCCAGCATTTT. Translating it yields CASSIETGKGGQPQHF.

The chain links TRBV19 to TRBJ2-5; 7 bases are shared with TRBD1. CDR1 and CDR2 (germline): LNHDA, SQIVND (reference sequence). Trimming took 11 bases from V and 4 from J; bases not matched to a gene: 7. The CDR3 extends over 12 amino acids. The CDR3 is CACRGIGETQYF. DNA for the CDR3: TGTGCCTGCAGGGGGATTGGAGAGACCCAGTACTTC.

This chain connects TRBV5-6 to TRBJ1-6; no definite D call. The germline CDR1 and CDR2 sequences are SGHDT and YYEEEE. The CDR3 loop spans 15 amino acids. V dropped 6 bases and J dropped 0 bases, with 10 bases sitting between them. The CDR3 loop reads CASKNSLSYNSPLHF. DNA of the CDR3: TGTGCCAGCAAGAACAGCCTCTCCTATAATTCACCCCTCCACTTT.

In nucleotides, the CDR3 is TGTGCCAGCAGCGTGTTACAGGGGAGCTCCTACGAGCAGTACTTC. Residues: CASSVLQGSSYEQYF. The V and J genes are TRBV6-6 and TRBJ2-7, with 7 nucleotides matching TRBD1. CDR1 MNHNY and CDR2 SVGAGI come from the germline V gene (reference sequence). The CDR3 is 15 amino acids. The ends lost 6 bases at V and 0 bases at J; junction bases unmatched: 8.

The chain is built from TRBV10-2 and TRBJ2-5; D perhaps matches TRBD1 (6 bases). The CDR3 is 15 amino acids. V shed 4 bases and J shed 1 base, with 13 bases lying between them. Germline V gene data show CDR1 as WSHSY and CDR2 as SAAADI. The CDR3 here is CASSAKYRAQETQYF. The DNA for the CDR3 is TGCGCCAGCAGTGCCAAATACAGGGCCCAAGAGACCCAGTACTTC.

This chain uses TRBV9 with TRBJ2-5; the match to TRBD2 covers 11 bases. The CDR3 has 18 amino acids. V was clipped by 6 bases and J by 5 bases; unmatched bases: 18. The V gene's germline CDR1 is SGDLS and CDR2 YYNGEE. This chain's CDR3 is CASTSGEGSGGALETQYF. The CDR3 DNA is TGTGCCAGCACGTCGGGGGAGGGTAGCGGGGGGGCCCTGGAGACCCAGTACTTC.

The chain links TRBV28 to TRBJ2-7; 7 nucleotides line up with TRBD1. CDR3 length: 15 residues. From germline, CDR1 is MDHEN and CDR2 SYDVKM. The junction had 8 bases not matched to a gene; V was cut back by 6 bases and J by 0 bases. The CDR3 spells CASRIGTASSYEQYF. The CDR3 DNA follows: TGTGCCAGCAGAATTGGGACAGCTAGCTCCTACGAGCAGTACTTC.

The chain carries TRBV19 and TRBJ1-1, with D unclear. The V and J ends lost 5 bases and 6 bases respectively, with 16 bases between them. The germline CDR1 and CDR2 sequences are LNHDA and SQIVND (reference sequence). The CDR3 has 14 amino acids. CDR3 protein: CASSLTPLAAEAFF. The CDR3 DNA sequence: TGTGCCAGTAGTTTGACCCCATTAGCGGCTGAAGCTTTCTTT. The full variable domain, in which reference TRBV19 and TRBJ1-1 provide the parts outside the CDR3, is DGGITQSPKYLFRKEGQNVTLSCEQNLNHDAMYWYRQDPGQGLRLIYYSQIVNDFQKGDIAEGYSVSREKKESFPLTVTSAQKNPTAFYLCASSLTPLAAEAFFGQGTRLTVV.

The chain employs TRBV7-9 and TRBJ2-5; the D gene is possibly TRBD1 (6 bases). Trimming pared 5 bases from V and 5 bases from J, leaving 21 bases between. CDR3 length: 16 residues. Germline lookup yields CDR1 SEHNR and CDR2 FQNEAQ (reference sequence). Here the CDR3 reads CASSEDRDNARETQYF. The CDR3 coding sequence is TGTGCCAGCAGCGAGGACCGGGACAATGCGCGGGAGACCCAGTACTTC.

Concerning this clone: One junction end does not reproduce the germline sequence, and a read error may be involved. The chain has TRBV7-7 and TRBJ2-5; the D is unclear. CDR1 is SSHAT, CDR2 FNYEAQ, per germline (reference sequence). CDR3 length equals 13 residues. The CDR3: CASSLNQMETQYF. DNA of the CDR3: TGTGCTAGCAGCTTAAATCAGATGGAGACCCAGTACTTC.

The V gene is TRBV19, the J gene TRBJ1-1, with D possibly matching TRBD1 (5 bases). The germline V and J ends were trimmed by 5 bases and 7 bases, with 14 bases remaining between them. The CDR3 is 13 amino acids. Germline V gene data show CDR1 as LNHDA and CDR2 as SQIVND (reference sequence). In nucleotides, the CDR3 is TGTGCCAGTAGTCCCTCGACAGTGGTTGAAGCTTTCTTT. This codes for CASSPSTVVEAFF.

This clone was counted once. The chain links TRBV28 to TRBJ2-1, with a weak D call TRBD2 (7 bases). The ends were cut back, 6 bases at V and 3 bases at J, with 18 bases in the middle. Germline lookup yields CDR1 MDHEN and CDR2 SYDVKM. The CDR3 is made up of 16 amino acids. The chain's CDR3 is CASRLATGGNYNEQFF. CDR3 coding DNA: TGTGCCAGCAGACTGGCGACGGGGGGCAACTACAATGAGCAGTTCTTC.

The chain uses TRBV4-1 and TRBJ1-1; weak D call: TRBD1 (6 bases). The CDR3 contains 14 residues. The V gene's germline CDR1 is MGHRA and CDR2 YSYEKL. V lost 4 bases and J 2 bases, leaving 11 bases between the germline ends. DNA for the CDR3: TGCGCCAGCAGCCGACCCGGGACAAACACTGAAGCTTTCTTT. Amino acid sequence: CASSRPGTNTEAFF.

The chain carries TRBV7-2 and TRBJ2-7; TRBD2 matches 12 bases. The CDR3 is made up of 15 amino acids. With V trimmed by 3 bases and J by 2 bases, 2 bases remained unmatched. Per germline, CDR1 SGHTA and CDR2 FQGNSA. CDR3 amino acids: CASSLTSGGTYEQYF. Here the CDR3 DNA reads TGTGCCAGCAGCTTGACTAGCGGGGGTACCTACGAGCAGTACTTC.